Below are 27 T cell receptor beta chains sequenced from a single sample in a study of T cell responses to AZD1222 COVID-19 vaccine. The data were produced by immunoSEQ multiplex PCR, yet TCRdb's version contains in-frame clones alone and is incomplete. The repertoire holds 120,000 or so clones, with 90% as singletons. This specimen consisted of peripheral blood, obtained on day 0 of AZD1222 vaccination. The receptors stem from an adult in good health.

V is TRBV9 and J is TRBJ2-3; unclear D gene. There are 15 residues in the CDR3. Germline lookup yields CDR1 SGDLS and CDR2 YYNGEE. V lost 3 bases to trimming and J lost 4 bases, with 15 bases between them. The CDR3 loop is CASSESPQVSDTQYF. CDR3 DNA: TGTGCCAGCAGCGAGTCCCCCCAAGTCTCAGATACGCAGTATTTT. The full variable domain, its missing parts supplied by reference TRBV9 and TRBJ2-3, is DSGVTQTPKHLITATGQRVTLRCSPRSGDLSVYWYQQSLDQGLQFLIQYYNGEERAKGNILERFSAQQFPDLHSELNLSSLELGDSALYFCASSESPQVSDTQYFGPGTRLTVL.

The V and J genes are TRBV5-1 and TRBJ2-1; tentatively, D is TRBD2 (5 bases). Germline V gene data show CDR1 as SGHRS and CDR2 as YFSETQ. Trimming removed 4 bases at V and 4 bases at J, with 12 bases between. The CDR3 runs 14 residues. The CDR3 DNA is TGCGCCAGCAGCCAAAGCGGAGATTACAATGAGCAGTTCTTC. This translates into CASSQSGDYNEQFF.

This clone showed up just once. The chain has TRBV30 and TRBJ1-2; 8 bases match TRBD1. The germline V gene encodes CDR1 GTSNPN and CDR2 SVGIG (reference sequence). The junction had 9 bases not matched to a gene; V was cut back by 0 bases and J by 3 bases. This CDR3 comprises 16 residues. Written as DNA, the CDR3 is TGTGCCTGGAGTGTAGTAGGCAGGGGGCTTTACTATGGCTACACCTTC. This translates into CAWSVVGRGLYYGYTF.

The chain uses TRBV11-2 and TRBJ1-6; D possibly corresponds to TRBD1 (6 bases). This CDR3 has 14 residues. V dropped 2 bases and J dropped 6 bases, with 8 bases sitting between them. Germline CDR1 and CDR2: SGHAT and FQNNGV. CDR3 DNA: TGTGCCAGCAGCTTAAGCAGGGGTAATTCACCCCTCCACTTT. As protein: CASSLSRGNSPLHF.

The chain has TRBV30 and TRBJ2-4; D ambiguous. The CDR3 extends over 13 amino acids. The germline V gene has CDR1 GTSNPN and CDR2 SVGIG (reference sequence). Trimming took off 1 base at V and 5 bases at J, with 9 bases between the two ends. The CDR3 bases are TGTGCCTGGAGTGCCATGGACCAAAACATTCAGTACTTC. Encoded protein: CAWSAMDQNIQYF.

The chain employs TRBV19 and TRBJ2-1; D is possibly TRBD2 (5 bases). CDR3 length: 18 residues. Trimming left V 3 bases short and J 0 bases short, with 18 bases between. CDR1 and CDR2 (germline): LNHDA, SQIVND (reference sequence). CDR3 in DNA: TGTGCCAGTAGTATCCTTCGGCGGGTCTCGAGCTCCTACAATGAGCAGTTCTTC. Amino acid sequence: CASSILRRVSSSYNEQFF.

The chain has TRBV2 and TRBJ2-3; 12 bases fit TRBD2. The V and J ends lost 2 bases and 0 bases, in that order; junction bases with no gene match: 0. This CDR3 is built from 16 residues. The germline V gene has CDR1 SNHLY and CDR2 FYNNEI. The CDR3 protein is CASSELAGGSTDTQYF. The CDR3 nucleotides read TGTGCCAGCAGTGAACTAGCGGGAGGGAGCACAGATACGCAGTATTTT.

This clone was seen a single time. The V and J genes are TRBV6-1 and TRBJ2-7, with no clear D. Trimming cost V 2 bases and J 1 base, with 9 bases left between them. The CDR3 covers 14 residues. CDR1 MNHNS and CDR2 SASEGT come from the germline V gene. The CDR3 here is CASSESSVSYEQYF. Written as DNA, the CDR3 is TGTGCCAGCAGTGAAAGCAGCGTTTCCTACGAGCAGTACTTC.

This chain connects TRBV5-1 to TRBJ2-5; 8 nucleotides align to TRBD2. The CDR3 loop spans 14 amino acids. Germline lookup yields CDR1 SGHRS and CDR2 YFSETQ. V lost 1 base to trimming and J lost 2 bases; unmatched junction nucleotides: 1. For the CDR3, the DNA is TGCGCCAGCAGCTTGACTAGCGGACAAGAGACCCAGTACTTC. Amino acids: CASSLTSGQETQYF.

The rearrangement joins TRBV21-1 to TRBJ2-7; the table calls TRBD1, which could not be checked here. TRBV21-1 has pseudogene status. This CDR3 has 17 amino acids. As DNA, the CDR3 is TGTGCCAGCGGTAGGTTGACAGGGGGCCGGAATCCTTACGAGCAGTACTTC. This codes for CASGRLTGGRNPYEQYF.

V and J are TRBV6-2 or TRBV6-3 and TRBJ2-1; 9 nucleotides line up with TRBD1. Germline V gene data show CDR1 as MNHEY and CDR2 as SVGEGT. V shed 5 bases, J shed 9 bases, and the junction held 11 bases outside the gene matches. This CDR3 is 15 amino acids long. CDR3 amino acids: CASSAGGTGYGEQFF. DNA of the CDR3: TGTGCCAGCAGTGCCGGGGGGACAGGGTATGGTGAGCAGTTCTTC.

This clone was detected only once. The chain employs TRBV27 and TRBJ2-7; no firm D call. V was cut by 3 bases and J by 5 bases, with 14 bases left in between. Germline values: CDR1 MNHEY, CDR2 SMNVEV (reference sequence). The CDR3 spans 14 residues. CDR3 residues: CASSFFRERNEQYF. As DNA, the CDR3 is TGTGCCAGCAGTTTTTTTAGAGAGAGAAACGAGCAGTACTTC.

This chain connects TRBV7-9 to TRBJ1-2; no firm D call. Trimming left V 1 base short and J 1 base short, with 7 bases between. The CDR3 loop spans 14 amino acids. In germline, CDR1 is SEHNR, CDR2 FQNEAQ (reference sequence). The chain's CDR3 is CASSLERVNYGYTF. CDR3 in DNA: TGTGCCAGCAGCTTAGAACGGGTTAACTATGGCTACACCTTC.

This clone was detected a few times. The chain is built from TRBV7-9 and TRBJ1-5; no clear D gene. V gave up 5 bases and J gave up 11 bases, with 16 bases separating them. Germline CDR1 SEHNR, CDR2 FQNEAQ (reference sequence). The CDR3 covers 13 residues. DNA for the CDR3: TGTGCCAGCAGCCCCCCCGGTGTATGGACCCAGCATTTT. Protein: CASSPPGVWTQHF.

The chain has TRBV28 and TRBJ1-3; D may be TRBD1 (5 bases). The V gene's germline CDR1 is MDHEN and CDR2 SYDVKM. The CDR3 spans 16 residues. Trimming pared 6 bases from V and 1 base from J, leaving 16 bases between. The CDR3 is CASRIGGLQSGNTIYF. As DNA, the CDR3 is TGTGCCAGCAGGATCGGGGGGTTGCAGTCTGGAAACACCATATATTTT.

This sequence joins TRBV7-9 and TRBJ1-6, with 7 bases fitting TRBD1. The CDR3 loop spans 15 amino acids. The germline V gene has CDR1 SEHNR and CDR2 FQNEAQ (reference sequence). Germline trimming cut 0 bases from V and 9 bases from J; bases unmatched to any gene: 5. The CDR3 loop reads CASSLAGDRFSPLHF. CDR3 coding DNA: TGTGCCAGCAGCTTAGCGGGGGACAGATTTTCACCCCTCCACTTT.

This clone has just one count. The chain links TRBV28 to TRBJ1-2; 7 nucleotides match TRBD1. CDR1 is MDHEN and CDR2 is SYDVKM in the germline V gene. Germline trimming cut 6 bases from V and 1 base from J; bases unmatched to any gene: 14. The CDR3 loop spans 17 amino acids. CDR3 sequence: CASSPTGWDSLNYGYTF. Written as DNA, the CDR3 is TGTGCCAGCAGCCCAACAGGTTGGGACAGCCTTAACTATGGCTACACCTTC.

This chain's CDR3 is CASSLQGGAAYEQYF. In DNA, the CDR3 is TGTGCCAGCAGCCTTCAGGGGGGGGCTGCCTACGAGCAGTACTTC. This rearrangement joins TRBV7-2 to TRBJ2-7; D assignment may be TRBD1 or TRBD2 (7 bases each). Germline V gene sequence: CDR1 SGHTA, CDR2 FQGNSA. The CDR3 runs 15 residues. V lost 5 bases and J lost 2, with 16 bases in between. The variable domain in full, with the rest retrieved from reference TRBV7-2 and TRBJ2-7, is GAGVSQSPSNKVTEKGKDVELRCDPISGHTALYWYRQSLGQGLEFLIYFQGNSAPDKSGLPSDRFSAERTGGSVSTLTIQRTQQEDSAVYLCASSLQGGAAYEQYFGPGTRLTVT.

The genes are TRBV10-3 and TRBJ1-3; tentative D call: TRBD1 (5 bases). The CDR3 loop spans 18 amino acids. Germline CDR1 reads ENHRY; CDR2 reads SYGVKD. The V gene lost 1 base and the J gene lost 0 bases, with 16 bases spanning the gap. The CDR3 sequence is CAISELTSGPGSGNTIYF. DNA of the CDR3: TGTGCCATCAGTGAGTTGACCTCGGGACCCGGCTCTGGAAACACCATATATTTT.

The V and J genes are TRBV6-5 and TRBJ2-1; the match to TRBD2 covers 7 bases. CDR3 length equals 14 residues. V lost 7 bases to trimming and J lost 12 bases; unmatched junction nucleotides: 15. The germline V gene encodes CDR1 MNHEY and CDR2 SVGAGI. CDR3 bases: TGTGCCAGCAACCAGGGAGGGCTGGGCTGGGGGCAGTTCTTC. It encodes CASNQGGLGWGQFF.

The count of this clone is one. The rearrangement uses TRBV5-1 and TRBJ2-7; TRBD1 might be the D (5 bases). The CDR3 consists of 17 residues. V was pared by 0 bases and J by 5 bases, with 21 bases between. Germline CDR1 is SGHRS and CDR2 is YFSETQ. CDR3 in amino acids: CASSLAPPGRDLNEQYF. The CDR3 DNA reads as TGCGCCAGCAGCTTGGCCCCCCCGGGCAGGGATTTGAACGAGCAGTACTTC.

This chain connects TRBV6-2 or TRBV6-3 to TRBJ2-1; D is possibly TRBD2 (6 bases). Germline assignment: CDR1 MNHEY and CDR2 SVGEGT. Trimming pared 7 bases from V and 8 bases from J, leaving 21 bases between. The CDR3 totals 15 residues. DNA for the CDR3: TGTGCCAGCATCCCTGGCCGTGCGGGAAGGTATGAGCAGTTCTTC. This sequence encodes CASIPGRAGRYEQFF.

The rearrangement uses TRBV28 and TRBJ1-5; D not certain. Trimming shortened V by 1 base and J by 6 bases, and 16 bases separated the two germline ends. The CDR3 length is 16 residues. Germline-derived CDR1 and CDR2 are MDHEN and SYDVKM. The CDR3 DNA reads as TGTGCCAGCAGTTTATTAGACATCAGATCGGGTCAGCCCCAGCATTTT. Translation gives CASSLLDIRSGQPQHF.

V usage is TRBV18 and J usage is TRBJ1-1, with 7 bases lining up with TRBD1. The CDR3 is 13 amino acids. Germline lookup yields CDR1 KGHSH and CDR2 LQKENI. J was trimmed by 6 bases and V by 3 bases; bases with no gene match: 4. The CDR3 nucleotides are TGTGCCAGCTCACCGCCGGGACAGTCTGAAGCTTTCTTT. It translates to CASSPPGQSEAFF.

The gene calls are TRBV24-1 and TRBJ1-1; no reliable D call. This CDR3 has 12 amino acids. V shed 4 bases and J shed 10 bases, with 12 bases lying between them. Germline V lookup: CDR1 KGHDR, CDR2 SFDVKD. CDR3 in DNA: TGTGCCACCAGTGACTCCGGGGTGTCAGCTTTCTTT. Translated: CATSDSGVSAFF.

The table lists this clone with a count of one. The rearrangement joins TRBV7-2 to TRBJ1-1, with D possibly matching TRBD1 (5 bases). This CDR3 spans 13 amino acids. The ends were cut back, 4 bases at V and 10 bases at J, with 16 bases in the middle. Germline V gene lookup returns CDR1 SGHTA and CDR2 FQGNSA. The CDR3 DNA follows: TGTGCCAGCAGCTATATCCAGGGTTCGGGAGCTTTCTTT. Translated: CASSYIQGSGAFF. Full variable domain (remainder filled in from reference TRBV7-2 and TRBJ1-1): GAGVSQSPSNKVTEKGKDVELRCDPISGHTALYWYRQSLGQGLEFLIYFQGNSAPDKSGLPSDRFSAERTGGSVSTLTIQRTQQEDSAVYLCASSYIQGSGAFFGQGTRLTVV.

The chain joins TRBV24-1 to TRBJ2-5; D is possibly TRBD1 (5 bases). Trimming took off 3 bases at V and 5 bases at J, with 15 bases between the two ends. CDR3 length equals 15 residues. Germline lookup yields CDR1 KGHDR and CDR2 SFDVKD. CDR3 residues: CATSDGLAGRETQYF. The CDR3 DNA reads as TGTGCCACCAGTGATGGCCTCGCAGGGCGGGAGACCCAGTACTTC.